Sequencing of this T cell receptor beta chain was carried out in a study of cytomegalovirus exposure and HLA in healthy donors. The study's findings and limits: Both high specificity and high sensitivity reportedly marked the classifier's diagnosis of cytomegalovirus status. Most CMV-associated TCR beta chains were later found to appear HLA-restricted. The study listed roughly 160 cytomegalovirus-associated TCR beta chains.

Between the trimmed V and J ends, which lost 8 bases and 0 bases, there was a span of 12 bases. The CDR3 contains 14 residues. Germline CDR1 reads LNHNV; CDR2 reads YYDKDF (reference sequence). Points on this clone: No antigen is known for it.

The study ran its PCR with 60 Vbeta and 13 Jbeta primers. The protocol was immunoSEQ multiplex PCR, while the TCRdb copy is restricted to in-frame clones and leaves out a portion. The data hold 98,000 or so clones, with roughly 78% observed a single time. Sequences were obtained from PBMCs. The TCR sequence derives from a middle-aged woman in good health and CMV-seronegative. The rearrangement joins TRBV15 to TRBJ2-3; D remains unclear. The CDR3 DNA follows: TGTGCCACCCATGGCGGAGCTAGCACAGATACGCAGTATTTT. It translates to CATHGGASTDTQYF.